Listed below are T cell receptor beta chains from one sample, sequenced in a study of blood T cell repertoires in COVID-19. Assay: immunoSEQ multiplex PCR; the TCRdb copy retains only in-frame clones and omits some. The sample holds over 150,000 clones; over 75% are singletons and the top ten take around 6.5%. Sequencing was performed on PBMCs or T cells enriched from blood (not recorded which). The receptor set was obtained from a woman between 50 and 59 years old who had recovered from COVID-19. Both conserved end residues are part of each CDR3. Each record gives: D gene, V gene, clone size, J gene, CDR3 protein, CDR3 DNA. The D gene is left open where the match is weak. Clone size is given for some rows only: seen once, a few or many times, or a class if the clone is expanded.

d_call: TRBD2; v_call: TRBV7-2; clone_size: -; j_call: TRBJ2-5; cdr3_aa: CASSLGLAGVLGETQYF; cdr3_nt: TGTGCCAGCAGCTTGGGACTAGCGGGAGTACTGGGGGAGACCCAGTACTTC
d_call: -; v_call: TRBV14; clone_size: -; j_call: TRBJ1-6; cdr3_aa: CASSQVAPLPGTLHF; cdr3_nt: TGTGCCAGCAGCCAAGTTGCCCCCTTACCGGGGACCCTCCACTTT
d_call: -; v_call: TRBV5-5; clone_size: -; j_call: TRBJ2-1; cdr3_aa: CASSPRSDPNEQFF; cdr3_nt: TGTGCCAGCAGTCCTAGATCCGATCCGAATGAGCAGTTCTTC
d_call: TRBD1; v_call: TRBV5-1; clone_size: once; j_call: TRBJ2-1; cdr3_aa: CASSRGQGELDEQFF; cdr3_nt: TGCGCCAGCAGCAGGGGACAGGGGGAATTGGATGAGCAGTTCTTC
d_call: TRBD1; v_call: TRBV11-1; clone_size: -; j_call: TRBJ2-5; cdr3_aa: CASSTSSTGGEETQYF; cdr3_nt: TGTGCCAGCAGCACATCGTCAACAGGGGGCGAAGAGACCCAGTACTTC
d_call: -; v_call: TRBV6-1; clone_size: -; j_call: TRBJ1-4; cdr3_aa: CASSESAGQKLFF; cdr3_nt: TGTGCCAGCAGTGAATCGGCAGGTCAAAAACTGTTTTTT
d_call: -; v_call: TRBV28; clone_size: -; j_call: TRBJ1-5; cdr3_aa: CASARRPSGGQPQHF; cdr3_nt: TGTGCCAGCGCCAGGAGGCCCTCCGGGGGTCAGCCCCAGCATTTT
d_call: -; v_call: TRBV5-1; clone_size: -; j_call: TRBJ2-1; cdr3_aa: CASSGGGFSSYNEQFF; cdr3_nt: TGCGCCAGCAGCGGAGGAGGTTTCAGCTCCTACAATGAGCAGTTCTTC
d_call: TRBD2; v_call: TRBV27; clone_size: once; j_call: TRBJ2-1; cdr3_aa: CASGSGKHEQFF; cdr3_nt: TGTGCCAGTGGTAGCGGGAAACATGAGCAGTTCTTC
d_call: TRBD1; v_call: TRBV6-2/TRBV6-3; clone_size: once; j_call: TRBJ1-5; cdr3_aa: CASSYSPGQPFGVDQPQHF; cdr3_nt: TGTGCCAGCAGTTACTCGCCGGGACAGCCATTTGGGGTGGATCAGCCCCAGCATTTT
d_call: -; v_call: TRBV7-3; clone_size: -; j_call: TRBJ2-3; cdr3_aa: CASSLRQSTDTQYF; cdr3_nt: TGTGCCAGCAGCCTGAGACAGAGCACAGATACGCAGTATTTT
d_call: -; v_call: TRBV5-8; clone_size: -; j_call: TRBJ1-3; cdr3_aa: CASSFLRGASGNTIYF; cdr3_nt: TGTGCCAGCAGCTTTCTTCGGGGGGCTTCTGGAAACACCATATATTTT
d_call: TRBD1; v_call: TRBV28; clone_size: -; j_call: TRBJ1-1; cdr3_aa: CASRRPDRVIWGTEAFF; cdr3_nt: TGTGCCAGCAGGCGCCCGGACAGGGTAATATGGGGGACTGAAGCTTTCTTT
d_call: TRBD2; v_call: TRBV7-7; clone_size: -; j_call: TRBJ2-1; cdr3_aa: CASSLSSGTGNEQFF; cdr3_nt: TGTGCTAGCAGCTTGTCTAGCGGGACCGGTAATGAGCAGTTCTTC
d_call: TRBD1; v_call: TRBV10-1; clone_size: -; j_call: TRBJ2-7; cdr3_aa: CASSEGRDRGKSYEQYF; cdr3_nt: TGCGCCAGCAGTGAGGGCCGGGACAGGGGAAAATCCTACGAGCAGTACTTC
d_call: TRBD2; v_call: TRBV7-9; clone_size: -; j_call: TRBJ2-7; cdr3_aa: CATPGGSGRPGDYEQYF; cdr3_nt: TGTGCCACTCCCGGGGGTAGCGGGAGGCCAGGGGATTACGAGCAGTACTTC
d_call: -; v_call: TRBV5-5; clone_size: once; j_call: TRBJ2-1; cdr3_aa: CASSGIIQGATYNEQFF; cdr3_nt: TGTGCCAGCAGCGGCATTATACAGGGAGCTACCTACAATGAGCAGTTCTTC
d_call: TRBD2; v_call: TRBV7-6; clone_size: -; j_call: TRBJ2-1; cdr3_aa: CASSLVSGGDNEQFF; cdr3_nt: TGTGCCAGCAGCTTGGTTAGCGGGGGTGACAATGAGCAGTTCTTC
d_call: -; v_call: TRBV5-1; clone_size: -; j_call: TRBJ2-1; cdr3_aa: CASSPFWGGGPYNEQFF; cdr3_nt: TGCGCCAGCAGCCCCTTTTGGGGAGGGGGACCTTACAATGAGCAGTTCTTC
d_call: TRBD1; v_call: TRBV7-8; clone_size: -; j_call: TRBJ1-4; cdr3_aa: CASRRDRALPNEKLFF; cdr3_nt: TGTGCCAGCAGGCGGGACAGGGCCCTGCCTAATGAAAAACTGTTTTTT
d_call: -; v_call: TRBV24-1; clone_size: few; j_call: TRBJ2-1; cdr3_aa: CATQSSPYNEQFF; cdr3_nt: TGTGCCACACAATCCTCCCCTTACAATGAGCAGTTCTTC
d_call: TRBD1; v_call: TRBV10-1; clone_size: few; j_call: TRBJ1-2; cdr3_aa: CASSATRGQGVYGYTF; cdr3_nt: TGCGCCAGCAGTGCAACCCGAGGACAGGGCGTCTATGGCTACACCTTC
d_call: TRBD2; v_call: TRBV5-4; clone_size: few; j_call: TRBJ2-5; cdr3_aa: CASSLEAGGPEETQYF; cdr3_nt: TGTGCCAGCAGCTTGGAAGCGGGAGGGCCGGAAGAGACCCAGTACTTC
d_call: -; v_call: TRBV9; clone_size: -; j_call: TRBJ1-2; cdr3_aa: CASSLGGAGGYTF; cdr3_nt: TGTGCCAGCAGCCTTGGCGGCGCGGGGGGCTACACCTTC
d_call: -; v_call: TRBV18; clone_size: -; j_call: TRBJ2-2; cdr3_aa: CASSLFAVANTGELFF; cdr3_nt: TGTGCCAGCTCACTTTTCGCGGTCGCGAACACCGGGGAGCTGTTTTTT
d_call: -; v_call: TRBV7-3; clone_size: -; j_call: TRBJ2-1; cdr3_aa: CASSLISQGVGEQFF; cdr3_nt: TGTGCCAGCAGCTTAATATCACAGGGAGTCGGTGAGCAGTTCTTC
d_call: -; v_call: TRBV20-1; clone_size: -; j_call: TRBJ1-1; cdr3_aa: CSSGRGEAFF; cdr3_nt: TGCAGCAGCGGCAGGGGAGAGGCTTTCTTT
d_call: TRBD2; v_call: TRBV7-2; clone_size: -; j_call: TRBJ2-2; cdr3_aa: CASSSTSGAGTGELFF; cdr3_nt: TGTGCCAGCAGCTCGACTAGCGGGGCGGGCACCGGGGAGCTGTTTTTT
d_call: -; v_call: TRBV7-2; clone_size: -; j_call: TRBJ1-5; cdr3_aa: CASSSTWGNQPQHF; cdr3_nt: TGTGCCAGCAGCTCGACTTGGGGCAATCAGCCCCAGCATTTT
d_call: -; v_call: TRBV4-2; clone_size: -; j_call: TRBJ2-7; cdr3_aa: CASSRELVSYEQYF; cdr3_nt: TGTGCCAGCAGCCGGGAACTAGTCTCCTACGAGCAGTACTTC
d_call: -; v_call: TRBV14; clone_size: -; j_call: TRBJ2-7; cdr3_aa: CASSQVGALYF; cdr3_nt: TGTGCCAGCAGCCAAGTAGGAGCCCTGTACTTC
d_call: TRBD1; v_call: TRBV7-8; clone_size: -; j_call: TRBJ1-5; cdr3_aa: CASSSLDRGSNQPQHF; cdr3_nt: TGTGCCAGCAGCTCGTTAGACAGGGGAAGCAATCAGCCCCAGCATTTT
d_call: -; v_call: TRBV28; clone_size: -; j_call: TRBJ2-7; cdr3_aa: CASSSRISGQYF; cdr3_nt: TGTGCCAGCAGTTCAAGAATCAGCGGGCAGTACTTC
d_call: -; v_call: TRBV15; clone_size: -; j_call: TRBJ1-2; cdr3_aa: CATSRDHDRPLGYTF; cdr3_nt: TGTGCCACCAGCAGAGATCATGACAGGCCCCTGGGCTACACCTTC
d_call: -; v_call: TRBV6-4; clone_size: -; j_call: TRBJ2-7; cdr3_aa: CARWERAYEQYF; cdr3_nt: TGTGCCAGATGGGAGAGAGCCTACGAGCAGTACTTC
d_call: -; v_call: TRBV30; clone_size: -; j_call: TRBJ1-2; cdr3_aa: CAWRLGLGYTF; cdr3_nt: TGTGCCTGGAGACTGGGGCTAGGCTACACCTTC
d_call: -; v_call: TRBV28; clone_size: -; j_call: TRBJ2-7; cdr3_aa: CASSLGVAGYEQYF; cdr3_nt: TGTGCCAGCAGTTTGGGGGTGGCGGGGTACGAGCAGTACTTC
d_call: -; v_call: TRBV18; clone_size: -; j_call: TRBJ2-5; cdr3_aa: CASSLLSLETQYF; cdr3_nt: TGTGCCAGCTCACTCTTATCTTTAGAGACCCAGTACTTC
d_call: TRBD2; v_call: TRBV7-2; clone_size: -; j_call: TRBJ2-3; cdr3_aa: CASSASGRAGDTQYF; cdr3_nt: TGTGCCAGCAGCGCTAGCGGGAGGGCCGGGGATACGCAGTATTTT